The rows below give T cell receptor beta chains drawn from one sample of a study of shared clonotypes between healthy human individuals. Measured with immunoSEQ multiplex PCR; TCRdb has only the in-frame clones, and not every one. The table includes around 2,000,000 clones, around 96% detected once. Sequenced: naive CD8+ T cells sorted from blood. The receptors derive from a man between 18 and 29 years old in good health. CDR3s include the opening cysteine and the closing phenylalanine or tryptophan. The D gene is left open where the match is weak. Clone size appears in some rows only: once, few, many, or a class for an expanded clone.

CDR3nt: TGCGCCAGCAGTGAGAGTTTCTCCTACGAGCAGTACTTC
CDR3aa: CASSESFSYEQYF
j_gene: TRBJ2-7
v_gene: TRBV10-2
d_gene: -
abundance: -

CDR3nt: TGTGCCAGCAGCCAAGAACAGGGGGCGAGTTACGAGCAGTACTTC
CDR3aa: CASSQEQGASYEQYF
j_gene: TRBJ2-7
v_gene: TRBV4-2
d_gene: TRBD1
abundance: -

CDR3nt: TGTGCCAGCAGCGGGCCGGGTGAAGCGGGAGGGCCATGGGACTACGAGCAGTACTTC
CDR3aa: CASSGPGEAGGPWDYEQYF
j_gene: TRBJ2-7
v_gene: TRBV5-6
d_gene: TRBD2
abundance: -

CDR3nt: TGTGCCAGCAGTCCAAAACAGGTCCCCTATGGCTACACCTTC
CDR3aa: CASSPKQVPYGYTF
j_gene: TRBJ1-2
v_gene: TRBV27
d_gene: -
abundance: -

CDR3nt: TGCGCCAGTCAACAGTATTTCACCGGGGAGCTGTTTTTT
CDR3aa: CASQQYFTGELFF
j_gene: TRBJ2-2
v_gene: TRBV10-1
d_gene: -
abundance: -

CDR3nt: TGTGCCAGCAGCTTAGGTTGGTCGGGACAACTCTACGAGCAGTACTTC
CDR3aa: CASSLGWSGQLYEQYF
j_gene: TRBJ2-7
v_gene: TRBV7-9
d_gene: -
abundance: -

CDR3nt: TGTGCCAGCAGGTCCCCCCCGGGGAACACTGAAGCTTTCTTT
CDR3aa: CASRSPPGNTEAFF
j_gene: TRBJ1-1
v_gene: TRBV7-9
d_gene: -
abundance: -

CDR3nt: TGTGCCAGCAGTTTCCCCCAGGACAGGGGCTCTGCTTTCTTT
CDR3aa: CASSFPQDRGSAFF
j_gene: TRBJ1-1
v_gene: TRBV28
d_gene: TRBD1
abundance: -

CDR3nt: TGTGCCAGCAGCTTCCCCGGGACAGGGGGCCTTACTTCTATGCGCTACACCTTC
CDR3aa: CASSFPGTGGLTSMRYTF
j_gene: TRBJ1-2
v_gene: TRBV7-9
d_gene: TRBD1
abundance: -

CDR3nt: TGTGCCAGCAGTGAAGGGCAGGGGTGGGAAGCTTTCTTT
CDR3aa: CASSEGQGWEAFF
j_gene: TRBJ1-1
v_gene: TRBV6-1
d_gene: -
abundance: -

CDR3nt: TGTGCCAGCAGCTCCGGGATCCCTTACGAGCAGTACTTC
CDR3aa: CASSSGIPYEQYF
j_gene: TRBJ2-7
v_gene: TRBV11-2
d_gene: -
abundance: -

CDR3nt: TGCGCCAGCAGTCAAATCCCGGGGGGGGGCCCCCAAAACTATGGCTACACCTTC
CDR3aa: CASSQIPGGGPQNYGYTF
j_gene: TRBJ1-2
v_gene: TRBV23-1
d_gene: -
abundance: once

CDR3nt: TGCAGCCGTAAAGGGGTCTCCTACAATGAGCAGTTCTTC
CDR3aa: CSRKGVSYNEQFF
j_gene: TRBJ2-1
v_gene: TRBV29-1
d_gene: -
abundance: -

CDR3nt: TGTGCCAGCAGTCCGAGTCTAGGAAGAATTAACTATGGCTACACCTTC
CDR3aa: CASSPSLGRINYGYTF
j_gene: TRBJ1-2
v_gene: TRBV27
d_gene: -
abundance: once

CDR3nt: TGTGCCAGCGGGGATCTTGTCAATGAAAAACTGTTTTTT
CDR3aa: CASGDLVNEKLFF
j_gene: TRBJ1-4
v_gene: TRBV7-9
d_gene: -
abundance: -

CDR3nt: TGTGCCAGCAGCTCAACTAGCGGACAGGGGAAGGGTTACACTGAAGCTTTCTTT
CDR3aa: CASSSTSGQGKGYTEAFF
j_gene: TRBJ1-1
v_gene: TRBV28
d_gene: TRBD1
abundance: -

CDR3nt: TGTGCCAGCAGTATCTCGGGACTTAGCTCCTACGAGCAGTACTTC
CDR3aa: CASSISGLSSYEQYF
j_gene: TRBJ2-7
v_gene: TRBV6-1
d_gene: -
abundance: -

CDR3nt: TGTGCCACCCTAAGCGGGTCTTACTCCTACAATGAGCAGTTCTTC
CDR3aa: CATLSGSYSYNEQFF
j_gene: TRBJ2-1
v_gene: TRBV7-9
d_gene: -
abundance: -

CDR3nt: TGTGCCAGCAGCGTTTCCGGGACAGCAACTAATGAAAAACTGTTTTTT
CDR3aa: CASSVSGTATNEKLFF
j_gene: TRBJ1-4
v_gene: TRBV9
d_gene: TRBD1
abundance: -

CDR3nt: TGCGCCAGCAGTGAGTCCCTCATTCCGCAGTACTTC
CDR3aa: CASSESLIPQYF
j_gene: TRBJ2-7
v_gene: TRBV10-1
d_gene: -
abundance: -

CDR3nt: TGTGCCAGCAGTCCCCTCAGGGGGAGCTCTGGAAACACCATATATTTT
CDR3aa: CASSPLRGSSGNTIYF
j_gene: TRBJ1-3
v_gene: TRBV6-6
d_gene: TRBD1
abundance: -

CDR3nt: TGCAGCGTTGAGAGTAGTAACACCGGGGAGCTGTTTTTT
CDR3aa: CSVESSNTGELFF
j_gene: TRBJ2-2
v_gene: TRBV29-1
d_gene: -
abundance: -

CDR3nt: TGTGCCACCACAGACAGGGGGGAGTACGAGCAGTACTTC
CDR3aa: CATTDRGEYEQYF
j_gene: TRBJ2-7
v_gene: TRBV2
d_gene: TRBD1
abundance: -

CDR3nt: TGTGCCAGCAGCTTAGTAGCGAACTATGGCTACACCTTC
CDR3aa: CASSLVANYGYTF
j_gene: TRBJ1-2
v_gene: TRBV7-9
d_gene: -
abundance: -

CDR3nt: TGTGCCAGCAGCTTAGGCCGGACAGGGTTTAATGAAAAACTGTTTTTT
CDR3aa: CASSLGRTGFNEKLFF
j_gene: TRBJ1-4
v_gene: TRBV7-8
d_gene: TRBD1
abundance: -

CDR3nt: TGTGCCAGCAGCTCCGGACTGTACTTCAATGAGCAGTTCTTC
CDR3aa: CASSSGLYFNEQFF
j_gene: TRBJ2-1
v_gene: TRBV11-2
d_gene: -
abundance: -

CDR3nt: TGTGCCAGCATGCAGGGGTTGAACACTGAAGCTTTCTTT
CDR3aa: CASMQGLNTEAFF
j_gene: TRBJ1-1
v_gene: TRBV6-1
d_gene: -
abundance: -

CDR3nt: TGTGCCAGCAGTCGACAGGGGGCGATTTCACCCCTCCACTTT
CDR3aa: CASSRQGAISPLHF
j_gene: TRBJ1-6
v_gene: TRBV6-5
d_gene: TRBD1
abundance: -

CDR3nt: TGTGCCAGCAGCGAGGGCACTCTTCTCAAAGAGACCCAGTACTTC
CDR3aa: CASSEGTLLKETQYF
j_gene: TRBJ2-5
v_gene: TRBV9
d_gene: -
abundance: -

CDR3nt: TGTGCCAGCAGTTACTCGGAGGGATTCGGAAAACTGTTTTTT
CDR3aa: CASSYSEGFGKLFF
j_gene: TRBJ1-4
v_gene: TRBV6-5
d_gene: -
abundance: -

CDR3nt: TGTGCCAGCAGTGAATTAGCGGGAGCCTACAATGAGCAGTTCTTC
CDR3aa: CASSELAGAYNEQFF
j_gene: TRBJ2-1
v_gene: TRBV2
d_gene: TRBD2
abundance: -

CDR3nt: TGTGCCAGTAGTATGTCGGCAGATTGGAGCTCCTACGAGCAGTACTTC
CDR3aa: CASSMSADWSSYEQYF
j_gene: TRBJ2-7
v_gene: TRBV19
d_gene: -
abundance: -

CDR3nt: TGTGCCAGCACCGGACAGGGCTACGAGCAGTACTTC
CDR3aa: CASTGQGYEQYF
j_gene: TRBJ2-7
v_gene: TRBV6-6
d_gene: TRBD1
abundance: -

CDR3nt: TGCAGCGTTGTATCCATAGCCAAAAACATTCAGTACTTC
CDR3aa: CSVVSIAKNIQYF
j_gene: TRBJ2-4
v_gene: TRBV29-1
d_gene: -
abundance: -

CDR3nt: TGCGCCAGCAGCCAAATTCAGGCAAATATACAAGAGACCCAGTACTTC
CDR3aa: CASSQIQANIQETQYF
j_gene: TRBJ2-5
v_gene: TRBV4-1
d_gene: -
abundance: -

CDR3nt: TGTGCCAGCAGCTTGGCTAGCGGGCGGGTTTACGAGCAGTACTTC
CDR3aa: CASSLASGRVYEQYF
j_gene: TRBJ2-7
v_gene: TRBV5-6
d_gene: TRBD2
abundance: -

CDR3nt: TGTGCCAGCAGTGAACACCGGGACAGGGTAACCTACGAGCAGTACTTC
CDR3aa: CASSEHRDRVTYEQYF
j_gene: TRBJ2-7
v_gene: TRBV2
d_gene: TRBD1
abundance: -

CDR3nt: TGTGCCAGCAGTGAAAGAGTAGGGGGTGTCTACGAGCAGTACTTC
CDR3aa: CASSERVGGVYEQYF
j_gene: TRBJ2-7
v_gene: TRBV6-4
d_gene: -
abundance: -

CDR3nt: TGTGCCAGCAGTTCGCCTCGGGACAGTCGATGGGGCTACACCTTC
CDR3aa: CASSSPRDSRWGYTF
j_gene: TRBJ1-2
v_gene: TRBV28
d_gene: TRBD1
abundance: -

CDR3nt: TGCGCCAGCCAAGGGGACAGGATGATCACCGGGGAGCTGTTTTTT
CDR3aa: CASQGDRMITGELFF
j_gene: TRBJ2-2
v_gene: TRBV5-1
d_gene: TRBD1
abundance: -

CDR3nt: TGTGCCACCAGCAGAGAGGGCGGGAGGGCCAGGTACGAGCAGTACTTC
CDR3aa: CATSREGGRARYEQYF
j_gene: TRBJ2-7
v_gene: TRBV15
d_gene: TRBD2
abundance: -

CDR3nt: TGTGCCAGCACTCCGACCTCTACCGGGAGTTACAATGAGCAGTTCTTC
CDR3aa: CASTPTSTGSYNEQFF
j_gene: TRBJ2-1
v_gene: TRBV2
d_gene: -
abundance: -

CDR3nt: TGTGCCAGCAGTCGGGTACTGAACACTGAAGCTTTCTTT
CDR3aa: CASSRVLNTEAFF
j_gene: TRBJ1-1
v_gene: TRBV7-9
d_gene: -
abundance: -

CDR3nt: TGTGCCAGCAGCCCGGCTGAGATAATAGCTAAGCAGTACTTC
CDR3aa: CASSPAEIIAKQYF
j_gene: TRBJ2-7
v_gene: TRBV28
d_gene: -
abundance: -

CDR3nt: TGTGCCTGGAGTGTAGGAACAGCGTATGGCTACACCTTC
CDR3aa: CAWSVGTAYGYTF
j_gene: TRBJ1-2
v_gene: TRBV30
d_gene: -
abundance: -

CDR3nt: TGTGCCAGCAGTGAGTCTCGCCTAGCGGGAGAAGCCACCGGGGAGCTGTTTTTT
CDR3aa: CASSESRLAGEATGELFF
j_gene: TRBJ2-2
v_gene: TRBV6-4
d_gene: TRBD2
abundance: -

CDR3nt: TGTGCCAGCAGCGTTGTTGGGGGTGAGACTGAAGCTTTCTTT
CDR3aa: CASSVVGGETEAFF
j_gene: TRBJ1-1
v_gene: TRBV5-4
d_gene: -
abundance: -

CDR3nt: TGTGCCAGCAGCTTAGCGGGAGGGACAGATACGCAGTATTTT
CDR3aa: CASSLAGGTDTQYF
j_gene: TRBJ2-3
v_gene: TRBV7-2
d_gene: TRBD2
abundance: -

CDR3nt: TGCGCCAGCAGCTTGTTGGGTGAGGGCTACACCTTC
CDR3aa: CASSLLGEGYTF
j_gene: TRBJ1-2
v_gene: TRBV5-1
d_gene: -
abundance: once

CDR3nt: TGTGCCAGCAGCTTGAGACAGGGTTCCCAAGCGGGACAGGAGCAGTTCTTC
CDR3aa: CASSLRQGSQAGQEQFF
j_gene: TRBJ2-1
v_gene: TRBV7-9
d_gene: -
abundance: -

CDR3nt: TGTGCCAGCAGCCAGCGTGCAACTAATGAAAAACTGTTTTTT
CDR3aa: CASSQRATNEKLFF
j_gene: TRBJ1-4
v_gene: TRBV11-2
d_gene: -
abundance: -